The clone carrying this T cell receptor beta chain was counted only a few times. Each sample yielded at least 7 million isolated PBMCs. This sample was included in a study of blood T cells in healthy people across ages. Turning to the study itself: T cells yielded about one barcoded beta molecule per two cells through template switching.

A J-beta primer mix and a sample-barcoded 5' primer were used in a second PCR of about 7 to 12 cycles. One entry per CDR3 protein results from TCRdb running MiXCR on the 5' RACE reads. This sample has about 800,000 distinct CDR3 sequences; about 25% occur once, and the top ten carry under 4.5%. Another study also made use of these data, one on T cells of mothers and their children. From that second work: Over 9.5 million reads per mother and about 3 million per child were obtained. Slightly higher overlap, not significant, was seen in related mother-child pairs than in unrelated pairs.

This receptor was taken from a boy between 10 and 17 years old in good health. Sequenced: blood.

The DNA for the CDR3 is TGTGCCAGCAGTTTAATCAGAGGCACCGGGGAGCTGTTTTTT. Its translation is CASSLIRGTGELFF. V and J are TRBV27 and TRBJ2-2; D call uncertain. The germline V gene encodes CDR1 MNHEY and CDR2 SMNVEV (reference sequence). V was cut by 2 bases and J by 4 bases, with 8 bases left in between. The length of the CDR3 is 14 residues.